The sequence of this T cell receptor (beta chain) was determined in a study of T cells expressing NK-cell markers. Study details: The TCR beta repertoires were obtained from sorted CD3+CD56+NKG2C+, CD3+CD56+NKG2C- and CD3+CD56-NKG2C+ T cells.

Germline lookup yields CDR1 DFQATT and CDR2 SNEGSKA (reference sequence). The CDR3 sequence is 12 residues long. As concerns this clonotype: The antigen remains unidentified.

Production of TCR beta cDNA relied on 5'RACE template switching with UMIs. TCRdb reprocessed the 5' RACE reads, keeping one entry per CDR3 protein, no DNA. The table counts 140,000 to 150,000 distinct CDR3 sequences; 9% to 15% lies in the top ten. Overall study findings and caveats: HCMV specificity of expanded NKG2C+ T cell clones remained unclear. NKG2C+ dominant clonotype frequencies in 5 or 6 donors were about 1.0-7.0% of CD8+ T cells.

Sequenced material: blood T cells: a sorted CD56 or NKG2C T cell subset, CD4+ or CD8+ T cells, or bulk PBMC T cells (not recorded which). The J gene is TRBJ2-1, the V gene TRBV20-1; TCRdb's D call of TRBD2 is untestable without DNA. This receptor was identified in a young man in good health. The CDR3 sequence: CSAPGTNLEQFF.